Sequencing of this T cell receptor beta chain was carried out in a study of human T cells and chemical hapten exposure. About the research overall: Application of 0.01% DPC to the upper back was done by patch test, with a reading at 6 days. Slight volume differences across pooled libraries mainly accounted for varying per-sample TCR yields.

Study-wide results and limits: The formation of large CDR3 similarity clusters by expanded TCRs significantly exceeded that of controls.

Regarding time point: patch test 2, 6 weeks after DPC sensitization. Specified treatment: therapeutic diphenylcyclopropenone sensitization with weekly scalp DPC. Whole blood that had not been fractionated was the source of extracted total RNA. In regard to this clonotype: What it binds is unknown.

Each CDR3 protein is one row after TCRdb ran MiXCR on the RACE reads. The sample yields tens of thousands of distinct CDR3 sequences, 8.5% to 10% seen once. The source material was whole blood, sampled in connection with sensitization to the hapten diphenylcyclopropenone (DPC). This sequence was found in a woman in her twenties or thirties with alopecia areata. Some clones in this sample may be carry-over from other donors' samples.

Written as DNA, the CDR3 is TGTGCCAGCAGTTACTATGCCAAAAGCACAGATACGCAGTATTTT. It specifies CASSYYAKSTDTQYF. This chain uses TRBV11-2 with TRBJ2-3, with unresolved D. Trimming took 6 bases from V and 0 from J, leaving 13 bases between them. Looked up from germline, CDR1 is SGHAT and CDR2 is FQNNGV. CDR3 length equals 15 residues. The full variable domain, rest sourced from reference TRBV11-2 and TRBJ2-3, is EAGVAQSPRYKIIEKRQSVAFWCNPISGHATLYWYQQILGQGPKLLIQFQNNGVVDDSQLPKDRFSAERLKGVDSTLKIQPAKLEDSAVYLCASSYYAKSTDTQYFGPGTRLTVL.